What follows is one T cell receptor beta chain and its context. Between the trimmed V and J ends, which lost 0 bases and 6 bases, there was a span of 16 bases. The germline CDR1 and CDR2 sequences are SGHKS and YYEKEE (reference sequence). CDR3 length: 17 residues. These data belong to a study of blood T cell repertoires in COVID-19. Study at large: Researchers got acute and convalescent COVID-19 samples from the United States, Italy and Spain.

The data were produced by immunoSEQ multiplex PCR, yet TCRdb's version contains in-frame clones alone and is incomplete. The sample lists 55,000 to 65,000 clones; approximately 91% were seen once. Source material: peripheral blood. This receptor was obtained from a human donor in a cohort sampled during active COVID-19. The gene calls are TRBV5-5 and TRBJ1-6, with D perhaps TRBD1 (5 bases). The CDR3 protein is CASSLAFLQGLNSPLHF. The CDR3 DNA sequence: TGTGCCAGCAGCTTGGCGTTCCTCCAGGGACTTAATTCACCCCTCCACTTT.